This T cell receptor (beta chain) comes out of a study of identical twins. Study-level findings and limits: Excess low generation probability was seen in twin-shared out-of-frame alpha sequences. It was possible that invariant MAIT and iNKT cells partly confounded the zero-insertion analyses. Conclusions rested on cross-sectional statistics rather than following the same donors.

Unique molecular identifiers were present on cDNA, and template switching added a universal primer site. In TCRdb, the 5' RACE reads were re-called with MiXCR into one record per CDR3 protein. The sample includes more than 250,000 distinct CDR3 sequences, about 8% of them seen just once. This clonotype was detected a few times. As yet, its antigen is unknown. The CDR3 is made up of 14 amino acids. V was pared by 5 bases and J by 1 base, with 4 bases of the junction left unmatched. CDR1 is SGHAT and CDR2 is FQDESV in the germline V gene (reference sequence). These same records also appear under a second study, on yellow fever vaccine responses in identical twins.

Sequencing was carried out using memory (CD45RO+) T cells sorted from blood. The source of this sequence is a woman under 30 in good health. The chain recombines TRBV11-1 with TRBJ2-5, with 7 positions matching TRBD2. The CDR3 protein is CASSPWTSQETQYF. The CDR3 DNA reads as TGTGCCAGCAGCCCATGGACTAGCCAAGAGACCCAGTACTTC.